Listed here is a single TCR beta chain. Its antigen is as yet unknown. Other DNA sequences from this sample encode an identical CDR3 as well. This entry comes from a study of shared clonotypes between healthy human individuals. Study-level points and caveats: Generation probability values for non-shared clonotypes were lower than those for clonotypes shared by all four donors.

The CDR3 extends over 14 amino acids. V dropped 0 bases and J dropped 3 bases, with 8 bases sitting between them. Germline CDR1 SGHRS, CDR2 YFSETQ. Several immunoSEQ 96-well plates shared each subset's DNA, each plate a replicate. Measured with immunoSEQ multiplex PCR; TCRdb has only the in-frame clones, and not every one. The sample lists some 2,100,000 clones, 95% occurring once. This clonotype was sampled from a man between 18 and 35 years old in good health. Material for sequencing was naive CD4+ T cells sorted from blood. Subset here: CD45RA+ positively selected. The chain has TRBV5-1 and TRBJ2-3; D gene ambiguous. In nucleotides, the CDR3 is TGCGCCAGCAGCTTGGAGGGCAGAACAGATACGCAGTATTTT. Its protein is CASSLEGRTDTQYF.